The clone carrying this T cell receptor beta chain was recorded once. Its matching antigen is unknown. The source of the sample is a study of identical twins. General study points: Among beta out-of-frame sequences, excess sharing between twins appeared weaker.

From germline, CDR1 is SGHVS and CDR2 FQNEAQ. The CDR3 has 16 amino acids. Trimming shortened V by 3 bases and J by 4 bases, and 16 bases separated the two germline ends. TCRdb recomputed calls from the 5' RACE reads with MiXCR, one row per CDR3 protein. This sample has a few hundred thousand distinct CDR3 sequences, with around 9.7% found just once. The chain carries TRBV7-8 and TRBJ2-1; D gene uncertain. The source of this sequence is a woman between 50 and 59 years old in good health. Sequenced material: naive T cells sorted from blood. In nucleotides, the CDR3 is TGTGCCAGCAGCTTGTCCGAGAGTCTGTCATACAATGAGCAGTTCTTC. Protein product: CASSLSESLSYNEQFF.